One and the same sample provided the 29 T cell receptor beta chains below, sequenced in a study of blood T cell repertoires in COVID-19 (dated by TCRdb to the early 2020s). Library preparation was by the immunoSEQ multiplex PCR assay. TCRdb mirrors the immuneACCESS table, restricted to in-frame sequences. Some clones are absent from its copies; in checked studies, under half trace to an unresolved V gene, and the reason for the others is unknown. The table for this sample lists just over 350,000 clones; over 75% of them were counted only once. The top ten clonotypes cover 2.5% to 3% of the sample. The sequenced material came from PBMCs or T cells enriched from blood (not recorded which). The receptors were sampled from a woman aged 25 to 39 who had recovered from COVID-19.

The chain is built from TRBV7-2 and TRBJ1-2, with 7 bases aligning to TRBD1. CDR3 length: 14 amino acids. Germline V gives CDR1 SGHTA, CDR2 FQGNSA. V shed 3 bases and J 8 bases; nucleotides not matched to a gene: 9. CDR3 nucleotide sequence: TGTGCCAGCAGCTTCGACGGACAGGCCGCGGGCTACACCTTC. Protein: CASSFDGQAAGYTF. The whole variable domain, remainder taken from reference TRBV7-2 and TRBJ1-2, is GAGVSQSPSNKVTEKGKDVELRCDPISGHTALYWYRQSLGQGLEFLIYFQGNSAPDKSGLPSDRFSAERTGGSVSTLTIQRTQQEDSAVYLCASSFDGQAAGYTFGSGTRLTVV.

V is TRBV7-9 and J is TRBJ1-1; no clear D. Germline loops: CDR1 SEHNR, CDR2 FQNEAQ (reference sequence). The CDR3 loop spans 11 amino acids. Trimming pared 5 bases from V and 5 bases from J, leaving 6 bases between. CDR3 nucleotide sequence: TGTGCCAGCAGCGCCGAGACTGAAGCTTTCTTT. Amino acids: CASSAETEAFF.

The rearrangement links TRBV4-2 to TRBJ1-4; no clear D gene. Looked up from germline, CDR1 is LGHNA and CDR2 is YNFKEQ. V was pared by 1 base and J by 0 bases, with 9 bases between. The CDR3 sequence is 16 residues long. CDR3 DNA sequence: TGTGCCAGCAGCCAAGGGGAGCGCTCAACTAATGAAAAACTGTTTTTT. Encoded protein: CASSQGERSTNEKLFF.

The V and J genes are TRBV5-4 and TRBJ2-2; D remains unclear. Germline CDR1 and CDR2: SGHNT and YYREEE (reference sequence). Trimming shortened V by 2 bases and J by 6 bases, and 11 bases separated the two germline ends. The CDR3 has 14 amino acids. The CDR3 region is CASSLVLGAGELFF. The CDR3 DNA sequence: TGTGCCAGCAGCTTAGTGTTAGGAGCCGGGGAGCTGTTTTTT.

There are a few counts of this clone. This chain joins TRBV27 and TRBJ2-7; no definite D call. The CDR3 runs to 11 residues. V was clipped by 4 bases and J by 1 base, with 2 bases between them. Per the germline V gene, CDR1 is MNHEY and CDR2 is SMNVEV (reference sequence). The chain's CDR3 is CASSSSYEQYF. The CDR3, as DNA: TGTGCCAGCAGTTCTTCCTACGAGCAGTACTTC.

The chain recombines TRBV4-1 with TRBJ1-2; 7 nucleotides align to TRBD1. The junction had 6 bases not matched to a gene; V was cut back by 0 bases and J by 8 bases. Germline V gene data show CDR1 as MGHRA and CDR2 as YSYEKL. There are 14 residues in the CDR3. The DNA for the CDR3 is TGCGCCAGCAGCCAAGACGACAGGGCTTACGGCTACACCTTC. Protein sequence: CASSQDDRAYGYTF.

The V and J genes are TRBV10-3 and TRBJ1-3; maybe TRBD1 (6 bases). Germline CDR1 ENHRY, CDR2 SYGVKD. The CDR3 contains 17 residues. V lost 4 bases and J 0 bases, leaving 16 bases between the germline ends. CDR3 nucleotides: TGTGCCATCAGTGCTCATGGGGACACCTCCTCTGGAAACACCATATATTTT. It specifies CAISAHGDTSSGNTIYF.

This chain connects TRBV11-2 to TRBJ1-4; weak D call: TRBD1 (5 bases). Trimming stripped 7 bases from V and 7 bases from J, with 16 bases between. Germline V lookup: CDR1 SGHAT, CDR2 FQNNGV. The CDR3 spans 14 residues. CDR3 DNA: TGTGCCAGCACCCCCGGGGGGTGGAGTGAAAAACTGTTTTTT. Amino acids: CASTPGGWSEKLFF.

The rearrangement joins TRBV27 to TRBJ2-5; 7 positions agree with TRBD1. V was pared by 4 bases and J by 3 bases, with 5 bases of the junction left unmatched. Germline V lookup: CDR1 MNHEY, CDR2 SMNVEV (reference sequence). The CDR3 contains 14 residues. DNA of the CDR3: TGTGCCAGCAGTTCCTACACAGGGGAAGAGACCCAGTACTTC. It is translated as CASSSYTGEETQYF.

About this clone: The same CDR3 can be traced to other DNA sequences in this sample. The rearrangement links TRBV15 to TRBJ2-2, with a possible D match to TRBD2 (6 bases). Germline loops: CDR1 LNHNV, CDR2 YYDKDF (reference sequence). V lost 6 bases and J 5 bases, leaving 13 bases between the germline ends. CDR3 length: 14 residues. The CDR3 here is CATSRGRGTGELFF. The CDR3 DNA follows: TGTGCCACCAGTCGGGGGAGAGGGACCGGGGAGCTGTTTTTT. The full variable domain, rest sourced from reference TRBV15 and TRBJ2-2, is DAMVIQNPRYQVTQFGKPVTLSCSQTLNHNVMYWYQQKSSQAPKLLFHYYDKDFNNEADTPDNFQSRRPNTSFCFLDIRSPGLGDTAMYLCATSRGRGTGELFFGEGSRLTVL.

The chain carries TRBV6-2 or TRBV6-3 and TRBJ2-7; 11 bases are shared with TRBD2. Trimming cost V 1 base and J 3 bases; bases outside gene matches: 2. CDR1 and CDR2 (germline): MNHEY, SVGEGT. This CDR3 has 15 amino acids. The CDR3 DNA reads TGTGCCAGCAGTTACTTGGGACTAGCGGACTACGAGCAGTACTTC. Amino acid sequence: CASSYLGLADYEQYF.

The chain joins TRBV7-2 to TRBJ2-5; 8 bases match TRBD1. Germline V lookup: CDR1 SGHTA, CDR2 FQGNSA. The junction had 5 bases not matched to a gene; V was cut back by 4 bases and J by 4 bases. The CDR3 contains 14 residues. The CDR3 spells CASSSTGGRETQYF. Written as DNA, the CDR3 is TGTGCCAGCAGCTCCACAGGGGGGAGAGAGACCCAGTACTTC. The full variable domain, with the rest looked up from reference TRBV7-2 and TRBJ2-5, is GAGVSQSPSNKVTEKGKDVELRCDPISGHTALYWYRQSLGQGLEFLIYFQGNSAPDKSGLPSDRFSAERTGGSVSTLTIQRTQQEDSAVYLCASSSTGGRETQYFGPGTRLLVL.

This chain connects TRBV5-1 to TRBJ1-1; a weak D match, TRBD1 (6 bases). Looked up from germline, CDR1 is SGHRS and CDR2 is YFSETQ. Trimming removed 2 bases from V and 3 bases from J, with 17 bases in between. CDR3 length: 16 residues. The CDR3 loop is CASSLQGTVPYTEAFF. The CDR3 DNA reads as TGCGCCAGCAGCTTACAGGGAACGGTCCCATACACTGAAGCTTTCTTT.

This CDR3 reads CASRGLADTDTQYF. Written as DNA, the CDR3 is TGTGCCAGCAGAGGACTAGCGGACACAGATACGCAGTATTTT. The V and J genes are TRBV2 and TRBJ2-3, with 10 bases matching TRBD2. The V segment lost 6 bases and the J segment 2 bases; nucleotides outside the gene matches: 2. The CDR3 is 14 amino acids. CDR1 is SNHLY and CDR2 is FYNNEI in the germline V gene.

The chain links TRBV2 to TRBJ2-3; 10 bases align to TRBD2. CDR1 is SNHLY, CDR2 FYNNEI, per germline. Trimming took 7 bases from V and 4 from J; bases not matched to a gene: 8. The CDR3 runs 15 residues. CDR3 nucleotide sequence: TGTGCCAGCATTTCAGCGGGAGGGCCAGCAGATACGCAGTATTTT. This gives the protein CASISAGGPADTQYF. The full variable domain, with the rest looked up from reference TRBV2 and TRBJ2-3, is EPEVTQTPSHQVTQMGQEVILRCVPISNHLYFYWYRQILGQKVEFLVSFYNNEISEKSEIFDDQFSVERPDGSNFTLKIRSTKLEDSAMYFCASISAGGPADTQYFGPGTRLTVL.

The chain has TRBV7-2 and TRBJ2-6; D unresolved. V lost 5 bases and J lost 6, with 8 bases in between. Per the germline V gene, CDR1 is SGHTA and CDR2 is FQGNSA. This CDR3 is built from 13 residues. The CDR3 protein is CASSEAKANVLTF. The CDR3 DNA is TGTGCCAGCAGCGAGGCCAAGGCCAACGTCCTGACTTTC.

This sequence joins TRBV7-9 and TRBJ2-5, with 7 bases that match TRBD1. Germline V CDR1 and CDR2: SEHNR, FQNEAQ (reference sequence). J lost 5 bases, V lost 0 bases, and 9 bases had no gene match. This CDR3 comprises 16 residues. The chain's CDR3 is CASSLADRKGSETQYF. The CDR3 DNA is TGTGCCAGCAGCTTAGCGGACAGGAAGGGTTCCGAGACCCAGTACTTC.

J is TRBJ1-5 and V is TRBV21-1. TRBV21-1 is shown as a pseudogene. This CDR3 is 17 amino acids long. CDR3 bases: TGTGCCAGCAGAACCGGCGGCGCAGCCAAGCGAAGTGGGCCCCAGCATTTT. It specifies CASRTGGAAKRSGPQHF.

The CDR3 sequence: CASSGLTGDQPQHF. CDR3 sequence (DNA): TGTGCCAGCAGTGGGCTGACGGGGGACCAGCCCCAGCATTTT. The chain carries TRBV2 and TRBJ1-5, with D perhaps matching TRBD1 (5 bases). Trimming removed 4 bases at V and 7 bases at J, with 14 bases between. Germline V CDR1 and CDR2: SNHLY, FYNNEI. The CDR3 runs 14 residues.

The chain joins TRBV28 to TRBJ2-7; a weak D match, TRBD2 (6 bases). The CDR3 extends over 11 amino acids. Germline CDR1 MDHEN, CDR2 SYDVKM. The CDR3 DNA follows: TGTTGTATCGGGAGCTCCTACGAGCAGTACTTC. It yields the protein CCIGSSYEQYF. Full variable domain (remainder filled in from reference TRBV28 and TRBJ2-7): DVKVTQSSRYLVKRTGEKVFLECVQDMDHENMFWYRQDPGLGLRLIYFSYDVKMKEKGDIPEGYSVSREKKERFSLILESASTNQTSMYLCCIGSSYEQYFGPGTRLTVT.

V and J are TRBV3-1 (or the pseudogene TRBV3-2) and TRBJ1-3; D perhaps matches TRBD1 (5 bases). There are 15 residues in the CDR3. The V gene lost 5 bases and the J gene lost 2 bases, with 13 bases spanning the gap. The germline V gene encodes CDR1 LGHDT and CDR2 YNNKEL (reference sequence). The CDR3 loop is CASSGPGLTGNTIYF. In nucleotides, the CDR3 is TGTGCCAGCAGCGGTCCAGGGTTAACTGGAAACACCATATATTTT.

This clone is a singleton in its sample. The chain uses TRBV6-4 and TRBJ1-2, with D maybe TRBD1 (6 bases). The germline V gene has CDR1 MRHNA and CDR2 SNTAGT. The CDR3 totals 14 residues. V was shortened by 2 bases and J by 3 bases, with 10 bases between the two germline ends. The CDR3, as DNA: TGTGCCAGCAGTGACCCAGGGGATGACTATGGCTACACCTTC. Translated, it gives CASSDPGDDYGYTF.

This sequence joins TRBV28 and TRBJ1-2, with 9 bases aligning to TRBD1. CDR3 size: 12 residues. Germline trimming cut 11 bases from V and 8 bases from J; bases unmatched to any gene: 9. Germline CDR1 MDHEN, CDR2 SYDVKM. The CDR3 region is CAGGQGNYGYTF. The CDR3 DNA follows: TGTGCCGGAGGACAGGGGAATTACGGCTACACCTTC.

The genes are TRBV3-1 (or the pseudogene TRBV3-2) and TRBJ1-2, with unresolved D. Trimming took 0 bases from V and 10 from J, leaving 12 bases between them. CDR3 length equals 13 residues. Germline CDR1 LGHDT, CDR2 YNNKEL (reference sequence). The CDR3 nucleotides are TGTGCCAGCAGCCAAGATAGCGGTCAGCTCTACACCTTC. Translated, it gives CASSQDSGQLYTF.

This sequence joins TRBV15 and TRBJ2-7; 8 bases map to TRBD2. Per the germline V gene, CDR1 is LNHNV and CDR2 is YYDKDF (reference sequence). There are 14 residues in the CDR3. The trim removed 8 bases at V and 2 bases at J, leaving 8 bases unmatched. CDR3 residues: CATRSGSLPYEQYF. The CDR3 DNA is TGTGCCACCCGAAGCGGGAGCCTTCCCTACGAGCAGTACTTC. Full variable domain (remainder filled in from reference TRBV15 and TRBJ2-7): DAMVIQNPRYQVTQFGKPVTLSCSQTLNHNVMYWYQQKSSQAPKLLFHYYDKDFNNEADTPDNFQSRRPNTSFCFLDIRSPGLGDTAMYLCATRSGSLPYEQYFGPGTRLTVT.

This clone was counted a few times. The chain has TRBV6-5 and TRBJ1-1; D ambiguous. Germline V CDR1 and CDR2: MNHEY, SVGAGI. V lost 6 bases to trimming and J lost 1 base, with 15 bases between them. The CDR3 is made up of 15 amino acids. DNA for the CDR3: TGTGCCAGCAGGGTTAGTAGTGCTGCGAACACTGAAGCTTTCTTT. It translates to CASRVSSAANTEAFF.

The chain employs TRBV29-1 and TRBJ2-7; 14 bases line up with TRBD2. Germline values: CDR1 SQVTM, CDR2 ANQGSEA. With 4 bases clipped from V and 2 bases from J, the junction kept 4 bases outside the gene matches. The CDR3 is 15 residues long. CDR3 DNA sequence: TGCAGCGTTGCTGGGACTAGCGGGGGAACCTACGAGCAGTACTTC. Residues: CSVAGTSGGTYEQYF.

Comments on this clone: At the DNA level, this CDR3 is encoded by other sequences in the same sample as well. The CDR3 sequence: CAWRQGAGYTF. In DNA, the CDR3 is TGTGCCTGGCGACAGGGGGCCGGCTACACCTTC. The chain carries TRBV30 and TRBJ1-2; 10 positions agree with TRBD1. V shed 5 bases, J shed 8 bases, and the junction held 2 bases outside the gene matches. This CDR3 contains 11 residues. CDR1 GTSNPN and CDR2 SVGIG come from the germline V gene (reference sequence).

This clone occurred once. This chain joins TRBV28 and TRBJ2-7, with D possibly being TRBD2 (6 bases). The V end lost 6 bases, the J end lost 2 bases, and 14 bases lay between the germline ends. The CDR3 consists of 14 residues. Germline values: CDR1 MDHEN, CDR2 SYDVKM. The DNA for the CDR3 is TGTGCCAGCAGCCGAGGGACTGAACCCTACGAGCAGTACTTC. Translation gives CASSRGTEPYEQYF.